This T cell receptor beta chain is from a study of PD-1 blockade in classical Hodgkin lymphoma. Losses at the gene ends were 6 bases for V and 3 bases for J; bases not matched to a gene: 7. Per the germline V gene, CDR1 is MNHEY and CDR2 is SVGAGI. CDR3 length: 15 amino acids. Time point in this sample: cycle 4 day 1 (C4D1), after less than seven weeks of nivolumab. Each and every patient relapsed after autologous stem cell transplantation, and patients got differing brentuximab vedotin exposure. The protocol was immunoSEQ multiplex PCR, while the TCRdb copy is restricted to in-frame clones and leaves out a portion. The sample holds tens of thousands of clones, 87% seen once.

Source: peripheral blood mononuclear cells (PBMCs), taken before the fourth cycle of nivolumab. The chain has TRBV6-5 and TRBJ2-7, with 11 bases aligning to TRBD1. This TCR came from a human donor with classical Hodgkin lymphoma. The CDR3 loop is CASSSRDRGVYEQYF. The CDR3 nucleotides are TGTGCCAGCAGCAGCCGGGACAGGGGGGTCTACGAGCAGTACTTC.